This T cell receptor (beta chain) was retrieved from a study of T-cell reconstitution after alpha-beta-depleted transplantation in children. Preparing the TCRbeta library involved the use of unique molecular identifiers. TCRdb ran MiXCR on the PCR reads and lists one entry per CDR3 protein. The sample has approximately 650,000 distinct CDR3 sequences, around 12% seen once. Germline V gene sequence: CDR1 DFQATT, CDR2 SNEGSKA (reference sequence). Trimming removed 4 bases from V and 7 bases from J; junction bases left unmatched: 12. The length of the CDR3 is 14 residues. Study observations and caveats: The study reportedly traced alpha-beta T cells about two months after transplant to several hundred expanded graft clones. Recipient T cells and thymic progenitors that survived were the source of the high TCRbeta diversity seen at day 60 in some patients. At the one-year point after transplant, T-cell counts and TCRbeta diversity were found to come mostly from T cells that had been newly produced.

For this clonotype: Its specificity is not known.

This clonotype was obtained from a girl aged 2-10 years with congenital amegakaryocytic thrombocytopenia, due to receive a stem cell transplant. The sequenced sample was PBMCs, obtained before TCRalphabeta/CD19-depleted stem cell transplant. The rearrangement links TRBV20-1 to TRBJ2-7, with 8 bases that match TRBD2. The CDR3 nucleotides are TGCAGTGCTACGGGGGGGCCTAGCGGGTTTGAGCAGTACTTC. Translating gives CSATGGPSGFEQYF.